The clone carrying this T cell receptor (beta chain) was seen many times. The CDR3 is 13 residues long. The V end was cut by 1 base, the J end by 0 bases, with 6 bases between. Germline loops: CDR1 DFQATT, CDR2 SNEGSKA (reference sequence). This entry belongs to a study of neurological immune-mediated disorders. TCRdb independently ran MiXCR on the 5' RACE reads; one entry per CDR3 protein. The repertoire has some 86,000 distinct CDR3 sequences, 2.5% to 3% of them found once; the top ten carry around 1.1%. Material for sequencing was PBMCs. V usage is TRBV20-1 and J usage is TRBJ2-5; D gene uncertain. The TCR comes from a woman aged 25-40 years with multiple sclerosis. This CDR3 reads CSARGLDQETQYF. CDR3 bases: TGCAGTGCTAGAGGACTCGACCAAGAGACCCAGTACTTC.